This T cell receptor (beta chain) is drawn from a study of blood T cell repertoires in COVID-19. The CDR3 consists of 15 residues. The J segment lost 7 bases and the V segment lost 4 bases, leaving 11 bases of the junction unmatched. CDR1 is LGHDT, CDR2 YNNKEL, per germline (reference sequence). Here immunoSEQ multiplex PCR was the method, and the copy in TCRdb shows in-frame clones only, minus some. This sample yields over 25,000 clones, of which approximately 93% are seen a single time; 3% to 4.5% belongs to the top ten. The gene calls are TRBV3-1 (or the pseudogene TRBV3-2) and TRBJ1-2; 8 nucleotides line up with TRBD1. Sequencing used peripheral blood. This receptor was taken from a man aged 55 to 69 with acute or convalescent COVID-19. This CDR3 is CASSPTNQGAPGYTF. The CDR3 DNA is TGTGCCAGCAGCCCCACAAATCAGGGGGCGCCTGGCTACACCTTC.